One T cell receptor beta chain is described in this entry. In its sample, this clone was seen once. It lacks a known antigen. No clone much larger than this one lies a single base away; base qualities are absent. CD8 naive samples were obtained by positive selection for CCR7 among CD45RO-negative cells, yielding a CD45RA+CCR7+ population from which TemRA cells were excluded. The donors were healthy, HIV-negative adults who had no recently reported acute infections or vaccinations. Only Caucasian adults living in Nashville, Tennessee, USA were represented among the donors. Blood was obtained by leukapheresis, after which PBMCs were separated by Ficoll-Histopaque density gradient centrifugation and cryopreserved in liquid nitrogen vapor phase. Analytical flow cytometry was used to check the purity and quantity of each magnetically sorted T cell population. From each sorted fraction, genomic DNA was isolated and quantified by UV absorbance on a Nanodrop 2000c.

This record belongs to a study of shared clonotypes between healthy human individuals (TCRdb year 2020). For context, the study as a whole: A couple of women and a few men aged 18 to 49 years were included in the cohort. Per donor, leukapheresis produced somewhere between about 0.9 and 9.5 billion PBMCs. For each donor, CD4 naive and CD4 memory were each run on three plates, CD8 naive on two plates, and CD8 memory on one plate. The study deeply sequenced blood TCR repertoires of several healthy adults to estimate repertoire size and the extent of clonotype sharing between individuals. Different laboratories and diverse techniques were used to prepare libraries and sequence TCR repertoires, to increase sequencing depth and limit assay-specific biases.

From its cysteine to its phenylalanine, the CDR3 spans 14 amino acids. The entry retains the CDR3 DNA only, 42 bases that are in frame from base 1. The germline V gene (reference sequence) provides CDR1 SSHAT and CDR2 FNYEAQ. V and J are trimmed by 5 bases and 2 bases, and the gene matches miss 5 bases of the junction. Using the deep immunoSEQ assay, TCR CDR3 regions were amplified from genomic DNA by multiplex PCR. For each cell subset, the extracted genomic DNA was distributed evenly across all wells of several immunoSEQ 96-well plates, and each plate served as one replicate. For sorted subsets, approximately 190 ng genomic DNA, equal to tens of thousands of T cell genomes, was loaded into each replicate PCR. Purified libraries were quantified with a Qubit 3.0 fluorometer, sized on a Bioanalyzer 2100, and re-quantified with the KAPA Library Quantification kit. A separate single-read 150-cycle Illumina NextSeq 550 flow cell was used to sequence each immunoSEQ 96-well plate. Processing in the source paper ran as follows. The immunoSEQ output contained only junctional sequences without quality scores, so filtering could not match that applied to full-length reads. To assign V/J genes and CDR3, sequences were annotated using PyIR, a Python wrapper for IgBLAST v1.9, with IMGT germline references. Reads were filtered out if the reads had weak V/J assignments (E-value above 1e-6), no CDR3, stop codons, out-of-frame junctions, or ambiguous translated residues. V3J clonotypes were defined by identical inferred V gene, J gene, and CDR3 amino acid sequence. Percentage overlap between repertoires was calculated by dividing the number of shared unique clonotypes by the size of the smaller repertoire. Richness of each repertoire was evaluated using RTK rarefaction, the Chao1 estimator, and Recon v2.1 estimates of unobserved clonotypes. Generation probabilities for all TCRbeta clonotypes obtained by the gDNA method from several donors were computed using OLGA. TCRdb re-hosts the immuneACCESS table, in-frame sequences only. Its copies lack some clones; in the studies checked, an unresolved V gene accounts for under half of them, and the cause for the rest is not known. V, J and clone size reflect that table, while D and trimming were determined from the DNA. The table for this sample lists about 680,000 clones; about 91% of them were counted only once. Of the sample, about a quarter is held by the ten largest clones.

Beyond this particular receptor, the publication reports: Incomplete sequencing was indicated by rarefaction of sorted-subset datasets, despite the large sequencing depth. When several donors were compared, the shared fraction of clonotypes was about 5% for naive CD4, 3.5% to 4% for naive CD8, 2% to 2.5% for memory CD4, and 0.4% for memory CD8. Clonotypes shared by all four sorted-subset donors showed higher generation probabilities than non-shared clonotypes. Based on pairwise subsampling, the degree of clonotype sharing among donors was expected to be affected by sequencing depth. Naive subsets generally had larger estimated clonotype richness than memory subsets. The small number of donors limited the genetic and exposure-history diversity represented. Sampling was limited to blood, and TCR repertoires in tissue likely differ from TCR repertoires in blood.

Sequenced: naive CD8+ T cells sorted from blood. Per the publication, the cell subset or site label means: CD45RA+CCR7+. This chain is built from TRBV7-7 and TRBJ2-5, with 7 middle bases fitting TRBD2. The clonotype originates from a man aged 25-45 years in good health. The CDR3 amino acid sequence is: CASSHRAGQETQYF. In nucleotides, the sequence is TGTGCCAGCAGCCATAGAGCGGGGCAAGAGACCCAGTACTTC.